This TCR beta chain was profiled in a study of human T cells and chemical hapten exposure (dated by TCRdb to the early 2020s). The study in broad terms: Libraries were combined into a pool for sequencing, and differences in TCR yield between samples came mainly from small differences in library volumes within the pool. Peripheral blood TCR repertoire changes were tracked in vivo in alopecia patients during primary and secondary sensitization to the hapten diphenylcyclopropenone (DPC). General study outcomes and caveats: No change with DPC sensitization was found in the number of TCRs above 1 in 1000 frequency, and no evidence of global repertoire structure alterations was found. After repeated subsampling, the strength of the expansion versus patch-test correlation and the threshold at which it became significant changed.

As regards this clonotype: Its antigen is unknown. No base-level quality is on record; no much larger clone is a single base apart.

During library preparation, unique molecular identifiers were attached to individual cDNA molecules so that TCRs could be counted quantitatively and reproducibly. Each blood RNA sample was used to sequence both TCR alpha and TCR beta chains. In the paper's pipeline: The median number of TCRs per sample was over 95,000, ranging from about 20,000 to 700,000. V, J and CDR3 annotation of the TCR reads was performed with the Decombinator software suite. For PS versus PT1 abundance plots, all samples were subsampled to the same number of TCRs (28,000). TCRs were defined as expanded if absent before sensitization and observed at least eight times at the 2-week time point. Starting from the raw public reads, TCRdb applied fastp trimming at Q25, assembled clones with MiXCR and retained in-frame beta chains. Rows with one shared CDR3 protein collapse into an entry with the most common genes and DNA. What appears here as the V and J calls and clone size reflects TCRdb's work, not the paper's. The sample table lists 120,000 or so distinct CDR3 sequences, approximately 9.3% of them with a count of one. The top ten clonotypes cover 1.4% of the sample.

Total RNA was extracted from unfractionated whole blood that had been collected in Tempus Blood RNA tubes. Five healthy volunteers acted as controls for TCR sequencing and had blood drawn at day 0, 2 weeks and 6 weeks. Deletion took 5 bases off V and 2 bases off J, with a span of 16 bases between the germline ends. The CDR3 numbers 17 residues from cysteine through phenylalanine. This entry keeps only the CDR3 DNA: 51 bases, framed from base 1. The sequence came from a human donor in good health. Some clones in this sample may be carry-over from other donors' samples. Donor details come from another sample of the same person, matched by shared clones. Sequenced input: whole blood. This receptor chain uses TRBV12-3 or TRBV12-4 and TRBJ1-6, with no confident D gene call. This receptor carries the CDR3 CASSLIRPGAYNSPLHF. The DNA reads TGTGCCAGCAGTCTTATCCGTCCGGGCGCCTATAATTCACCCCTCCACTTT.